This is a list of T cell receptor beta chains from one sample in a study of PD-1 blockade in classical Hodgkin lymphoma. Some clones are missing from TCRdb's copy, which holds only in-frame ones; the method was immunoSEQ multiplex PCR. Here the sample spans 15,000 to 20,000 clones, roughly 85% being singletons. The sequencing used peripheral blood mononuclear cells (PBMCs), collected before the fourth cycle of nivolumab. Receptors originate from a human donor with classical Hodgkin lymphoma. Each CDR3 is given with its conserved first and last residue. Each record gives: D gene, V gene, J gene, clone size, CDR3 DNA, CDR3 protein. D genes are given only for firm matches. Clone size, where shown, is once, few, many, or a class for clones that have expanded.

d_gene: TRBD2
v_gene: TRBV14
j_gene: TRBJ2-3
abundance: .
CDR3nt: TGTGCCAGCAGCCAAAGGCCAGGTCTCCGGGGGGGCCTAGATACGCAGTATTTT
CDR3aa: CASSQRPGLRGGLDTQYF

d_gene: .
v_gene: TRBV7-9
j_gene: TRBJ1-1
abundance: .
CDR3nt: TGTGCCAGCAGCTTAGAAAGTGTAGGGACTGAAGCTTTCTTT
CDR3aa: CASSLESVGTEAFF

d_gene: .
v_gene: TRBV7-9
j_gene: TRBJ1-1
abundance: .
CDR3nt: TGTGCCAGCAGCAAGATGAACACTGAAGCTTTCTTT
CDR3aa: CASSKMNTEAFF

d_gene: .
v_gene: TRBV4-3
j_gene: TRBJ1-2
abundance: once
CDR3nt: TGCGCCAGCAGCCAAGAGGGAACAGATTTCTATGGCTACACCTTC
CDR3aa: CASSQEGTDFYGYTF

d_gene: TRBD1
v_gene: TRBV9
j_gene: TRBJ1-2
abundance: once
CDR3nt: TGTGCCAGCAGCGCGGCGGGACAGGTTGGTGGCTACACCTTC
CDR3aa: CASSAAGQVGGYTF

d_gene: .
v_gene: TRBV10-3
j_gene: TRBJ1-5
abundance: few
CDR3nt: TGTGCCATCAGTGAGTCCCAGGGGCTGCAGCCCCAGCATTTT
CDR3aa: CAISESQGLQPQHF

d_gene: .
v_gene: TRBV4-3
j_gene: TRBJ1-2
abundance: .
CDR3nt: TGCGCCAGCAGCCCGCGGGGAGGGGGGGATGGCTACACCTTC
CDR3aa: CASSPRGGGDGYTF

d_gene: .
v_gene: TRBV5-1
j_gene: TRBJ2-5
abundance: once
CDR3nt: TGCGCCAGCAGCTTGTCAGTGGGAAATGGGGAGACCCAGTACTTC
CDR3aa: CASSLSVGNGETQYF

d_gene: .
v_gene: TRBV10-2
j_gene: TRBJ2-3
abundance: .
CDR3nt: TGCGCCACGGGGGCGATCGGTACAGATACGCAGTATTTT
CDR3aa: CATGAIGTDTQYF

d_gene: .
v_gene: TRBV6-1
j_gene: TRBJ1-5
abundance: once
CDR3nt: TGTGCCAGCAGTCGCGCACTTAGCAATCAGCCCCAGCATTTT
CDR3aa: CASSRALSNQPQHF

d_gene: .
v_gene: TRBV2
j_gene: TRBJ1-1
abundance: .
CDR3nt: TGTGCCAGCTCCCGGGGAGTAAACACTGAAGCTTTCTTT
CDR3aa: CASSRGVNTEAFF

d_gene: .
v_gene: TRBV7-9
j_gene: TRBJ2-3
abundance: once
CDR3nt: TGTGCCAGCAGCCCCTTAGGGGGGGGAACAGATACGCAGTATTTT
CDR3aa: CASSPLGGGTDTQYF

d_gene: .
v_gene: TRBV5-1
j_gene: TRBJ2-1
abundance: .
CDR3nt: TGCGCCAGCAGCTCCGGGAACCCTGGCAATGAGCAGTTCTTC
CDR3aa: CASSSGNPGNEQFF

d_gene: TRBD2
v_gene: TRBV4-1
j_gene: TRBJ2-7
abundance: once
CDR3nt: TGCGCCAGCAGCCTTAGCTTCGTAACTAGCGGGACGACCTACGAGCAGTACTTC
CDR3aa: CASSLSFVTSGTTYEQYF

d_gene: TRBD2
v_gene: TRBV7-8
j_gene: TRBJ2-3
abundance: .
CDR3nt: TGTGCCAGCAGCTTAAGCGGGGGGCGAGATACGCAGTATTTT
CDR3aa: CASSLSGGRDTQYF

d_gene: TRBD1
v_gene: TRBV9
j_gene: TRBJ2-5
abundance: .
CDR3nt: TGTGCCAGCAGCTACGTCCAGGGGGCGGGGGAGACCCAGTACTTC
CDR3aa: CASSYVQGAGETQYF

d_gene: TRBD2
v_gene: TRBV4-2
j_gene: TRBJ2-5
abundance: .
CDR3nt: TGTGCCAGCAGCCAAGAGCGGGGGGTTGGGGAGACCCAGTACTTC
CDR3aa: CASSQERGVGETQYF

d_gene: .
v_gene: TRBV6-5
j_gene: TRBJ2-3
abundance: .
CDR3nt: TGTGCCAGCAGGACGACCCGGGGGGCCGTGGATACGCAGTATTTT
CDR3aa: CASRTTRGAVDTQYF

d_gene: .
v_gene: TRBV6-6
j_gene: TRBJ2-7
abundance: .
CDR3nt: TGTGCCAGCAAGAGGTCAGATCGCTACGAGCAGTACTTC
CDR3aa: CASKRSDRYEQYF

d_gene: .
v_gene: TRBV19
j_gene: TRBJ1-2
abundance: .
CDR3nt: TGTGCCAGTTCTTCGACAGGTAAAGCCCCGGGTGGCTACACCTTC
CDR3aa: CASSSTGKAPGGYTF

d_gene: .
v_gene: TRBV11-2
j_gene: TRBJ2-7
abundance: .
CDR3nt: TGTGCCAGCAGCTTAGGTCGGGGCCAATTCTACGAGCAGTACTTC
CDR3aa: CASSLGRGQFYEQYF

d_gene: .
v_gene: TRBV5-1
j_gene: TRBJ1-1
abundance: .
CDR3nt: TGCGCCAGCAGCCTGAATGCAGCGGGCGGCACTGAAGCTTTCTTT
CDR3aa: CASSLNAAGGTEAFF

d_gene: TRBD2
v_gene: TRBV4-3
j_gene: TRBJ2-3
abundance: .
CDR3nt: TGCGCCAGCAGCCAAGGGGCGGGACTAGGCACAGATACGCAGTATTTT
CDR3aa: CASSQGAGLGTDTQYF

d_gene: .
v_gene: TRBV27
j_gene: TRBJ2-5
abundance: .
CDR3nt: TGTGCCAGCAGTTTCGGCGGGACAGTCCAAGAGACCCAGTACTTC
CDR3aa: CASSFGGTVQETQYF

d_gene: .
v_gene: TRBV7-9
j_gene: TRBJ1-2
abundance: .
CDR3nt: TGTGCCAGCAGCTCCGGGACCATCTATGGCTACACCTTC
CDR3aa: CASSSGTIYGYTF

d_gene: .
v_gene: TRBV19
j_gene: TRBJ1-3
abundance: .
CDR3nt: TGTGCCAGTAGTATTTTTTCAGGCTCTGGAAACACCATATATTTT
CDR3aa: CASSIFSGSGNTIYF

d_gene: TRBD1
v_gene: TRBV19
j_gene: TRBJ1-6
abundance: few
CDR3nt: TGTGCCAGTAGGGGGACAGGACGGCCGGAATCACCCCTCCACTTT
CDR3aa: CASRGTGRPESPLHF

d_gene: TRBD1
v_gene: TRBV7-7
j_gene: TRBJ2-2
abundance: .
CDR3nt: TGTGCTAGCAGCTCGTGGACAGGGAAGAACACCGGGGAGCTGTTTTTT
CDR3aa: CASSSWTGKNTGELFF

d_gene: .
v_gene: TRBV7-3
j_gene: TRBJ1-2
abundance: .
CDR3nt: TGTGCCAGCAGCTTAGAGGAGTTTGTAAGTGGCTACACCTTC
CDR3aa: CASSLEEFVSGYTF

d_gene: TRBD1
v_gene: TRBV25-1
j_gene: TRBJ1-6
abundance: .
CDR3nt: TGTGCCAGCAGTGAATCCGGGACAGAAGTTTCACCCCTCCACTTT
CDR3aa: CASSESGTEVSPLHF

d_gene: TRBD1
v_gene: TRBV29-1
j_gene: TRBJ2-3
abundance: once
CDR3nt: TGCAGCGTTGAGAGACCGCCGGGACAGGGTACAGATACGCAGTATTTT
CDR3aa: CSVERPPGQGTDTQYF

d_gene: .
v_gene: TRBV7-9
j_gene: TRBJ2-5
abundance: .
CDR3nt: TGTGCCAGCAGCTCCCTAGCTTGGCGGTCCCAGTACTTC
CDR3aa: CASSSLAWRSQYF

d_gene: .
v_gene: TRBV6-5
j_gene: TRBJ1-3
abundance: .
CDR3nt: TGTGCCAGCAGTTACTCCGGGGGCGGAAACACCATATATTTT
CDR3aa: CASSYSGGGNTIYF

d_gene: TRBD1
v_gene: TRBV5-1
j_gene: TRBJ2-5
abundance: .
CDR3nt: TGCGCCAGCAGCTTGGGGACAGGGCAAGAGACCCAGTACTTC
CDR3aa: CASSLGTGQETQYF

d_gene: TRBD1
v_gene: TRBV6-6
j_gene: TRBJ2-7
abundance: .
CDR3nt: TGTGCCAGCAGTTTCCTGACAGGGGGTCCATCCTACGAGCAGTACTTC
CDR3aa: CASSFLTGGPSYEQYF

d_gene: .
v_gene: TRBV4-3
j_gene: TRBJ1-2
abundance: .
CDR3nt: TGCGCCAGCAGCCAAGATAGAGCAGTTTCCTCCTATGGCTACACCTTC
CDR3aa: CASSQDRAVSSYGYTF

d_gene: TRBD2
v_gene: TRBV7-9
j_gene: TRBJ2-1
abundance: .
CDR3nt: TGTGCCAGCAGCTTAGATCCCGGCACGGGGGGGCAGTTCTTC
CDR3aa: CASSLDPGTGGQFF

d_gene: .
v_gene: TRBV7-8
j_gene: TRBJ1-1
abundance: .
CDR3nt: TGTGCCAGCAGCTTTACCCAGGGAGGCACTGAAGCTTTCTTT
CDR3aa: CASSFTQGGTEAFF

d_gene: .
v_gene: TRBV6-1
j_gene: TRBJ1-2
abundance: .
CDR3nt: TGTGCCAGCAGTGAAGTAAGGGGAGTGGGGTTAGCTAACTATGGCTACACCTTC
CDR3aa: CASSEVRGVGLANYGYTF

d_gene: TRBD1
v_gene: TRBV7-9
j_gene: TRBJ1-2
abundance: .
CDR3nt: TGTGCCAGCAGCCCAGGGGGACAGACCTATGGCTACACCTTC
CDR3aa: CASSPGGQTYGYTF

d_gene: .
v_gene: TRBV6-9
j_gene: TRBJ1-2
abundance: .
CDR3nt: TGTGCCAGCAGTACCCAAACCGGGACCATCTATGGCTACACCTTC
CDR3aa: CASSTQTGTIYGYTF

d_gene: .
v_gene: TRBV7-9
j_gene: TRBJ1-4
abundance: .
CDR3nt: TGTGCCAGCAGCTTAGACACAGGGACCAATGAAAAACTGTTTTTT
CDR3aa: CASSLDTGTNEKLFF

d_gene: .
v_gene: TRBV1
j_gene: TRBJ2-2
abundance: .
CDR3nt: TGCACCAGCAGCCACAAAACCGGGACGCACACCGGGGAGCTGTTTTTT
CDR3aa: CTSSHKTGTHTGELFF

d_gene: TRBD2
v_gene: TRBV2
j_gene: TRBJ2-1
abundance: .
CDR3nt: TGTGCCAGCAGTGACGGGACTAGCGATGAGCAGTTCTTC
CDR3aa: CASSDGTSDEQFF

d_gene: .
v_gene: TRBV4-3
j_gene: TRBJ1-1
abundance: .
CDR3nt: TGCGCCAGCAGCCAAGACCAATACAGGGACCTGAACACTGAAGCTTTCTTT
CDR3aa: CASSQDQYRDLNTEAFF